This T cell receptor beta chain emerged from a study of follicular helper T cells after annual influenza vaccination. Unmatched junction bases numbered 10, after V lost 3 bases and J lost 2 bases. CDR1 and CDR2 from the germline V gene are SGHDT and YYEEEE. This CDR3 comprises 17 residues. The time point: 2014-2015 season, 7 days after vaccination. Sequenced by immunoSEQ multiplex PCR; TCRdb stores in-frame clones only, minus some. The table has over 14,000 clones, 70% to 85% seen once; the top ten hold approximately 1.3%. Sequencing was performed on CXCR5+ CD38- circulating T follicular helper cells from blood, taken 7 days after influenza vaccination. As for subset: circulating Tfh, non-naive CD4+CXCR5+PD-1+ (ICOS+CD38+ or ICOS-CD38-). The chain carries TRBV5-6 and TRBJ2-2; 7 bases match TRBD1. This sequence was found in an adult who received the influenza vaccine. This CDR3 is CASSSRRDRLNTGELFF. The CDR3 nucleotides are TGTGCCAGCAGCTCACGCCGGGACAGACTAAACACCGGGGAGCTGTTTTTT.